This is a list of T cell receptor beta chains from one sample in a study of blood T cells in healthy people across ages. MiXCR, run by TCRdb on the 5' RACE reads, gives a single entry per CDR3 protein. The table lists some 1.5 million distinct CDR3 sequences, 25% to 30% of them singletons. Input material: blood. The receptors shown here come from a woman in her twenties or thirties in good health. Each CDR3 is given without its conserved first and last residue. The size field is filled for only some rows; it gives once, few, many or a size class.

cdr3_aa: ASTARSSTDTQY; v_call: TRBV10-2; clone_size: many; j_call: TRBJ2-3
cdr3_aa: ASSLDFTYEQY; v_call: TRBV28; clone_size: few; j_call: TRBJ2-7
cdr3_aa: ASSLAHIRDRGRETQY; v_call: TRBV7-9; clone_size: many; j_call: TRBJ2-5
cdr3_aa: ASSQRGTGAYEQY; v_call: TRBV3-1; clone_size: few; j_call: TRBJ2-7
cdr3_aa: ASSDSAGGSNEQF; v_call: TRBV6-4; clone_size: NA; j_call: TRBJ2-1
cdr3_aa: SARTSSGNTIY; v_call: TRBV29-1; clone_size: NA; j_call: TRBJ1-3
cdr3_aa: ASSSTTNEQF; v_call: TRBV12-3/TRBV12-4; clone_size: many; j_call: TRBJ2-1
cdr3_aa: ATSPGTGDNEQF; v_call: TRBV5-1; clone_size: few; j_call: TRBJ2-1
cdr3_aa: ASSSALGGGADTQY; v_call: TRBV7-3; clone_size: few; j_call: TRBJ2-3
cdr3_aa: ASTGGGTLNTEAF; v_call: TRBV7-9; clone_size: NA; j_call: TRBJ1-1
cdr3_aa: ASSQGGAQPQH; v_call: TRBV4-2; clone_size: many; j_call: TRBJ1-5
cdr3_aa: SGMGETQY; v_call: TRBV20-1; clone_size: many; j_call: TRBJ2-5
cdr3_aa: ASSLTGTGLSGANVLT; v_call: TRBV5-1; clone_size: many; j_call: TRBJ2-6
cdr3_aa: ASTRDFSEAF; v_call: TRBV5-1; clone_size: few; j_call: TRBJ1-1
cdr3_aa: VTSAATELAISEQF; v_call: TRBV24-1; clone_size: NA; j_call: TRBJ2-1
cdr3_aa: ASSYRTGDYGYT; v_call: TRBV5-6; clone_size: few; j_call: TRBJ1-2
cdr3_aa: ASIGKTSGERLEYNEQF; v_call: TRBV5-1; clone_size: few; j_call: TRBJ2-1
cdr3_aa: SASFEGTTDTQY; v_call: TRBV20-1; clone_size: few; j_call: TRBJ2-3
cdr3_aa: ASSFVTGNQPQH; v_call: TRBV28; clone_size: NA; j_call: TRBJ1-5
cdr3_aa: ASSGRRGPDYGYT; v_call: TRBV4-1; clone_size: NA; j_call: TRBJ1-2
cdr3_aa: ASSQDYPGLAGGADTQY; v_call: TRBV4-3; clone_size: few; j_call: TRBJ2-3
cdr3_aa: ASSLQERDTQY; v_call: TRBV6-6; clone_size: NA; j_call: TRBJ2-3
cdr3_aa: ASSQGLAGVVADTQY; v_call: TRBV18; clone_size: few; j_call: TRBJ2-3
cdr3_aa: SASKDRVYGYT; v_call: TRBV20-1; clone_size: once; j_call: TRBJ1-2
cdr3_aa: RVDSGGAGNEQF; v_call: TRBV20-1; clone_size: few; j_call: TRBJ2-1
cdr3_aa: ASSLSTPGWNEQF; v_call: TRBV11-2; clone_size: many; j_call: TRBJ2-1
cdr3_aa: ASSLATQRNTEAF; v_call: TRBV7-9; clone_size: NA; j_call: TRBJ1-1
cdr3_aa: SADTSGGVNEQF; v_call: TRBV20-1; clone_size: many; j_call: TRBJ2-1
cdr3_aa: ASSWSGGYEQY; v_call: TRBV5-6; clone_size: many; j_call: TRBJ2-7
cdr3_aa: ARANPLKGRNQPQH; v_call: TRBV5-1; clone_size: few; j_call: TRBJ1-5